The clone carrying this T cell receptor beta chain was counted only a few times. As yet, its antigen is unknown. The CDR3 extends over 13 amino acids. The germline CDR1 and CDR2 sequences are ENHRY and SYGVKD. V was trimmed by 6 bases and J by 6 bases, leaving 12 bases between them. These data belong to a study of T cell responses to AZD1222 COVID-19 vaccine. The protocol was immunoSEQ multiplex PCR, while the TCRdb copy is restricted to in-frame clones and leaves out a portion. The repertoire holds 110,000 or so clones, with more than 75% as singletons. Overall study results and limits: The sample set comprised mostly white British donors with more females, and clonal diversity was possibly underestimated. Baseline antibody screening turned up just a handful of seropositive AZD1222 recipients. A rise in Spike-specific TCR breadth and depth followed two AZD1222 doses. A reported finding is that nearly half of spike-specific TCRs target unmutated variant regions.

Material: peripheral blood, obtained on day 0 of AZD1222 vaccination. This receptor was obtained from an adult in good health. J is TRBJ2-1 and V is TRBV10-3; D not resolved. This CDR3 is CAISGPEFNEQFF. The DNA for the CDR3 is TGTGCCATCAGCGGGCCCGAGTTCAATGAGCAGTTCTTC.